This T cell receptor beta chain was sequenced for a study of a mutant IDH1 vaccine in newly diagnosed glioma. Study-wide background: Earlier treatment was radiotherapy, temozolomide, or both, with most getting both.

CDR3 length equals 14 residues. Trimming shortened V by 4 bases and J by 5 bases, and 15 bases separated the two germline ends. Germline V gene data show CDR1 as SGHNT and CDR2 as YYREEE (reference sequence). The sample's time point: baseline, week 1 (first vaccination visit). The treatment: pre-vaccination baseline after standard-of-care therapy. TCRdb keeps only in-frame clones here, not all; method: immunoSEQ multiplex PCR. This sample has tens of thousands of clones; about three quarters occur once, and the top ten carry roughly 9%. The rearrangement joins TRBV5-4 to TRBJ1-1; D is uncertain. The sample was peripheral blood mononuclear cells (PBMCs), taken from a glioma patient treated with radiotherapy, temozolomide or both. This TCR was sampled from a man aged 50 to 59 with glioma. Some clones in this sample may be carry-over from other donors' samples. The CDR3 sequence is CASSPIPAKTEAFF. In DNA form, the CDR3 reads TGTGCCAGCAGCCCCATCCCCGCGAAGACTGAAGCTTTCTTT.